This record concerns one T cell receptor (beta chain) sequence. No antigen is known for it. The protocol was immunoSEQ multiplex PCR, while the TCRdb copy is restricted to in-frame clones and leaves out a portion. The sample lists 60,000 to 65,000 clones; about 91% were seen once. After autologous stem cell transplantation all patients relapsed, and prior brentuximab vedotin exposure differed between cohorts. V lost 0 bases and J lost 5, with 13 bases in between. This CDR3 has 15 residues. CDR1 is LNHNV, CDR2 YYDKDF, per germline (reference sequence). The sample comes from a study of PD-1 blockade in classical Hodgkin lymphoma. Turning to the study itself: With a 2-week interval, patients received intravenous nivolumab at 3 mg/kg.

Study-wide points: Possible causes of repertoire differences, disease activity or prior therapy, remain undefined. The baseline diversity of complete responders showed similarity to that of newly diagnosed patients. By C4D1, CD4+ diversity increased significantly, especially in complete responders.

The chain carries TRBV15 and TRBJ1-2; D possibly corresponds to TRBD1 (5 bases). The sample consisted of peripheral blood mononuclear cells (PBMCs), taken at baseline. The sequence was obtained from a human donor with classical Hodgkin lymphoma. The CDR3 DNA sequence: TGTGCCACCAGCAGAGATCTAGGGGCGGGATATGGCTACACCTTC. Residues: CATSRDLGAGYGYTF.